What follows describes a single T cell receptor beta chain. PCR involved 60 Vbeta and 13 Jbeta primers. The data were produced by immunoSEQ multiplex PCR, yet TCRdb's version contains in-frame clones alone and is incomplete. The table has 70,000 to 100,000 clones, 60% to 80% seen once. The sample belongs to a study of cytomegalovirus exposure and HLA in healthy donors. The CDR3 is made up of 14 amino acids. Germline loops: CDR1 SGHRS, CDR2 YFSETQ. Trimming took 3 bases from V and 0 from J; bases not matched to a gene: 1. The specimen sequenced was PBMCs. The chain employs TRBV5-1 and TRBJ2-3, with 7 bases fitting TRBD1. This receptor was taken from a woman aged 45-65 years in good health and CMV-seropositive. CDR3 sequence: CASSSGQSTDTQYF. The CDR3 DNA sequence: TGCGCCAGCAGCTCGGGACAGAGCACAGATACGCAGTATTTT.